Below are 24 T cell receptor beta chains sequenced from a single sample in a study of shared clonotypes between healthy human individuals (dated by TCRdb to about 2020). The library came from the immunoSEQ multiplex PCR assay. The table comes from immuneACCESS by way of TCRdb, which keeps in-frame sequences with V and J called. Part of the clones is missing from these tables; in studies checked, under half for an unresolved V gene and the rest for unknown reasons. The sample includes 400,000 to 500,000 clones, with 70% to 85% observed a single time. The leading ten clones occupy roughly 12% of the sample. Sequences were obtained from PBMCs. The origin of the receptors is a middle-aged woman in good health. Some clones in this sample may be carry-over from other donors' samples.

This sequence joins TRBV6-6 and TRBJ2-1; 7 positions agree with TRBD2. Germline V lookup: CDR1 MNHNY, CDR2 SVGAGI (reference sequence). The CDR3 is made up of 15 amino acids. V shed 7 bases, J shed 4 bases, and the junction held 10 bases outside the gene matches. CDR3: CASKGGMGGYNEQFF. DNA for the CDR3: TGTGCCAGCAAGGGAGGGATGGGTGGGTACAATGAGCAGTTCTTC.

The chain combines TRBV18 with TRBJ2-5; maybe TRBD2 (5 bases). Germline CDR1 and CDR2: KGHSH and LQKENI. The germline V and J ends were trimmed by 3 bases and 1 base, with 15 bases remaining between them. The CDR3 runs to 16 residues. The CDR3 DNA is TGTGCCAGCTCACCCGCACTAGAGGATGGCCAAGAGACCCAGTACTTC. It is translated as CASSPALEDGQETQYF.

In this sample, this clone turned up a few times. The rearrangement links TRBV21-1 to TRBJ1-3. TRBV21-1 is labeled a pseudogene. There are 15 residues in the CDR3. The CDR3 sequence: CASSTPPTDGNTIYF. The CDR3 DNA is TGTGCCAGCAGCACGCCCCCGACTGATGGAAACACCATATATTTT.

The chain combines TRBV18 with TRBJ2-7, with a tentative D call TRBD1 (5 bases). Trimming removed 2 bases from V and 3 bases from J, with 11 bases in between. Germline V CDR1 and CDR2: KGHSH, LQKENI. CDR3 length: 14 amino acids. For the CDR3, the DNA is TGTGCCAGCTCACCAAAGGGGATCGGCTACGAGCAGTACTTC. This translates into CASSPKGIGYEQYF.

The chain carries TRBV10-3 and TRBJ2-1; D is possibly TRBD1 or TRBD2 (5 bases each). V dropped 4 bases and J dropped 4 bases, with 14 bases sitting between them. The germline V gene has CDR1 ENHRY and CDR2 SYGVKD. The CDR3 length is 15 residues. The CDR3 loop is CAISAEGDGYNEQFF. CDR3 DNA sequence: TGTGCCATCAGTGCGGAAGGGGACGGGTACAATGAGCAGTTCTTC.

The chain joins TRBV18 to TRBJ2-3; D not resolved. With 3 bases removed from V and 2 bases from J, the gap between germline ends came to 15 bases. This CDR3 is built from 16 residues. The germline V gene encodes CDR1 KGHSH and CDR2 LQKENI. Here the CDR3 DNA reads TGTGCCAGCTCACCGTCGGCTAGTTTGGTCACAGATACGCAGTATTTT. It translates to CASSPSASLVTDTQYF.

CDR3 loop: CASSYSRDPVGEKLFF. The CDR3 nucleotides are TGTGCCAGCAGTTACTCCAGAGACCCTGTGGGGGAAAAACTGTTTTTT. The chain combines TRBV6-5 with TRBJ1-4; D is unclear. The CDR3 is made up of 16 amino acids. V lost 0 bases to trimming and J lost 8 bases, with 16 bases between them. In germline, CDR1 is MNHEY, CDR2 SVGAGI.

In DNA, the CDR3 is TGTGCCAGCAGCCTGACTAGCGGGCCATACAATGAGCAGTTCTTC. Its protein is CASSLTSGPYNEQFF. The chain has TRBV5-6 and TRBJ2-1; the match to TRBD2 covers 10 bases. Germline CDR1 reads SGHDT; CDR2 reads YYEEEE. The trim removed 4 bases at V and 4 bases at J, leaving 5 bases unmatched. CDR3 length equals 15 residues.

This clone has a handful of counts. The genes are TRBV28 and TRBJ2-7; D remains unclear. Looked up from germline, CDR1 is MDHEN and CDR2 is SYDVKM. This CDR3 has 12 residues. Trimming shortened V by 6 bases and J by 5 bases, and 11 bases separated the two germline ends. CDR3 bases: TGTGCCAGCAGCCCAAACTGGGACGAGCAGTACTTC. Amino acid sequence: CASSPNWDEQYF.

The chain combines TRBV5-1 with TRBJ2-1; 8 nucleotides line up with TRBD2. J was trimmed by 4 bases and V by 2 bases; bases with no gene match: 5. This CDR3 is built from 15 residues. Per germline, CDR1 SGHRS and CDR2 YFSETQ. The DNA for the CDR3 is TGCGCCAGCAGCTTCAGAGCGGGAGAGTACAATGAGCAGTTCTTC. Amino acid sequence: CASSFRAGEYNEQFF.

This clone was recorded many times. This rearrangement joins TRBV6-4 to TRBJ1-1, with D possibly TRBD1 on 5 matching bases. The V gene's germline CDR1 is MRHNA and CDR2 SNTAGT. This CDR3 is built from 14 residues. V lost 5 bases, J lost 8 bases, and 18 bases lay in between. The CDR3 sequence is CASSLNGQSHEAFF. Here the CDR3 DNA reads TGTGCCAGCAGTCTAAACGGACAATCCCACGAAGCTTTCTTT.

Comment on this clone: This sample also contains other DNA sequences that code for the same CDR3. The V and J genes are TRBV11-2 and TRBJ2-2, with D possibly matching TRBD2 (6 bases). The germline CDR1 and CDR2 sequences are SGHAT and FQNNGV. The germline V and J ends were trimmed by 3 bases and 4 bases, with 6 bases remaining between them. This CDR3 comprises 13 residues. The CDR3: CASSLGGTGELFF. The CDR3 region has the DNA TGTGCCAGCAGCTTGGGGGGCACCGGGGAGCTGTTTTTT.

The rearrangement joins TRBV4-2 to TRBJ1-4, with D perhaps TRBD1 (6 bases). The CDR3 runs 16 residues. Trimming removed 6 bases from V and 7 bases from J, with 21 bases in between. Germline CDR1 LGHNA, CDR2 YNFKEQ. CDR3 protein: CASSQGSRGKGEKLFF. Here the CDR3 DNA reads TGTGCCAGCAGTCAGGGGTCCCGGGGGAAGGGTGAAAAACTGTTTTTT.

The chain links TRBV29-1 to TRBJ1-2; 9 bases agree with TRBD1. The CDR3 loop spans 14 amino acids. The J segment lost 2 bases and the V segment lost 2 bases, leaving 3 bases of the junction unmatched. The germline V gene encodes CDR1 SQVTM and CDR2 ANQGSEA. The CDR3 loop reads CSVERGQGNYGYTF. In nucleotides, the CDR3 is TGCAGCGTTGAAAGAGGACAGGGGAACTATGGCTACACCTTC.

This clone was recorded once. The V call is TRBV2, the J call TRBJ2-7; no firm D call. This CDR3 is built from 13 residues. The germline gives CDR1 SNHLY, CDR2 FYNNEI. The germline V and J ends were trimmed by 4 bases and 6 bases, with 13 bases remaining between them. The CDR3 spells CASSVTEFGEQYF. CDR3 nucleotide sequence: TGTGCCAGCAGTGTAACGGAGTTCGGCGAGCAGTACTTC.

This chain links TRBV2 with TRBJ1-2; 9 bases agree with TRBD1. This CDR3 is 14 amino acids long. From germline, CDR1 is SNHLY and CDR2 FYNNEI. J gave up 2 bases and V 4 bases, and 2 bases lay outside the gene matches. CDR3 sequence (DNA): TGTGCCAGCAGTGGACAGGGGGGAAACTATGGCTACACCTTC. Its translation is CASSGQGGNYGYTF.

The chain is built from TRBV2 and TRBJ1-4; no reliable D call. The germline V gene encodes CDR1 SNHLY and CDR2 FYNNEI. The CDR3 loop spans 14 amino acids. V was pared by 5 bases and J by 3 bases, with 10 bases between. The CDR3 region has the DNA TGTGCCAGCAGTTTATTTGGCTCTAATGAAAAACTGTTTTTT. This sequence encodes CASSLFGSNEKLFF. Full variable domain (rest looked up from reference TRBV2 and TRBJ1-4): EPEVTQTPSHQVTQMGQEVILRCVPISNHLYFYWYRQILGQKVEFLVSFYNNEISEKSEIFDDQFSVERPDGSNFTLKIRSTKLEDSAMYFCASSLFGSNEKLFFGSGTQLSVL.

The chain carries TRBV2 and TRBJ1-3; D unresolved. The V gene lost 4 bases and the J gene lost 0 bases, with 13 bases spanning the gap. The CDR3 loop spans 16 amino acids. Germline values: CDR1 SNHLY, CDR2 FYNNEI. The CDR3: CASSVRILSSGNTIYF. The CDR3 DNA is TGTGCCAGCAGTGTCCGGATTCTGAGCTCTGGAAACACCATATATTTT. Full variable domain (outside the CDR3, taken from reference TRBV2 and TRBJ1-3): EPEVTQTPSHQVTQMGQEVILRCVPISNHLYFYWYRQILGQKVEFLVSFYNNEISEKSEIFDDQFSVERPDGSNFTLKIRSTKLEDSAMYFCASSVRILSSGNTIYFGEGSWLTVV.

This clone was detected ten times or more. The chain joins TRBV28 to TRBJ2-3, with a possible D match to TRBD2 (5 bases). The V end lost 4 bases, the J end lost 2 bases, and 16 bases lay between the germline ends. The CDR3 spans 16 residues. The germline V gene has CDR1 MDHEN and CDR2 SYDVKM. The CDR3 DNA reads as TGTGCCAGCAGTTACGCGGGCTTCGTAGACACAGATACGCAGTATTTT. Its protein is CASSYAGFVDTDTQYF.

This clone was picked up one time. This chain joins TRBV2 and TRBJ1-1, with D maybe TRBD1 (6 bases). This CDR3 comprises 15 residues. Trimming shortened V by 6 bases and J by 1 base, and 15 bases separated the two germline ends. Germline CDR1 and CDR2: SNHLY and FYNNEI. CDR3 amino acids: CASRTRLGGNTEAFF. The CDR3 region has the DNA TGTGCCAGCAGGACCCGTTTAGGGGGGAACACTGAAGCTTTCTTT.

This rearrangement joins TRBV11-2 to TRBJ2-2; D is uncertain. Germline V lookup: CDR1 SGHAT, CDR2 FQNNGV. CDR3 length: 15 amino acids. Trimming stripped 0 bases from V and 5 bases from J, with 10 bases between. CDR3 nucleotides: TGTGCCAGCAGCTTAGATCATCTGGGGACCGGGGAGCTGTTTTTT. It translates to CASSLDHLGTGELFF.

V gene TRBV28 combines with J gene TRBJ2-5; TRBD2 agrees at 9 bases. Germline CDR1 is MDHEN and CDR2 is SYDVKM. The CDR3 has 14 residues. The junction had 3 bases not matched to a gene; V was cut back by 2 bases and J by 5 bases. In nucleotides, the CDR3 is TGTGCCAGCAGTTTACCGGCGGGGGGGGAGACCCAGTACTTC. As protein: CASSLPAGGETQYF.

The CDR3 here is CATSRGGGEVEKLFF. DNA for the CDR3: TGTGCCACCAGCAGAGGAGGGGGCGAAGTGGAAAAACTGTTTTTT. The rearrangement links TRBV15 to TRBJ1-4, with 7 positions matching TRBD1. The length of the CDR3 is 15 residues. Trimming cost V 1 base and J 8 bases; bases outside gene matches: 7. From germline, CDR1 is LNHNV and CDR2 YYDKDF (reference sequence).

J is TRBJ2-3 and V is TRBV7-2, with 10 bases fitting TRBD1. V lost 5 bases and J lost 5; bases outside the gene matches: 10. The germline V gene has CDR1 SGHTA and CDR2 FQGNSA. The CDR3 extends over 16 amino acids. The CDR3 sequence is CASSTWTGGWGDTQYF. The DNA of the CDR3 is TGTGCCAGCAGCACATGGACAGGGGGTTGGGGAGATACGCAGTATTTT.